This entry lists 10 T cell receptor beta chains sequenced from one sample in a study of long-term antiretroviral therapy in people with HIV. Version v3.0 of the immunoSEQ assay was performed at survey level. Libraries were prepared by immunoSEQ multiplex PCR; TCRdb keeps only in-frame clonotypes and omits some of them. The data contain more than 15,000 clones, more than 85% of them seen just once; the ten biggest clones take up around 9.3%. The specimen comprised unsorted PBMCs, sampled 0.3 years after starting antiretroviral therapy. The source of these receptors is a man aged 60 to 69 with HIV.

The genes are TRBV11-2 and TRBJ1-5; D may be TRBD1 (5 bases). V gave up 0 bases and J gave up 3 bases, with 9 bases separating them. The CDR3 covers 15 residues. Germline loops: CDR1 SGHAT, CDR2 FQNNGV. The CDR3 region has the DNA TGTGCCAGCAGCTTAGAGGGACGGATCAATCAGCCCCAGCATTTT. This gives the protein CASSLEGRINQPQHF.

In DNA form, the CDR3 reads TGTGCCAGCAGCGTAGATGGCGGGAGGGCCACCGGGGAGCTGTTTTTT. This sequence encodes CASSVDGGRATGELFF. This sequence joins TRBV9 and TRBJ2-2; 9 nucleotides agree with TRBD2. Losses at the gene ends were 0 bases for V and 4 bases for J; bases not matched to a gene: 4. CDR1 is SGDLS, CDR2 YYNGEE, per germline. CDR3 length equals 16 residues.

For the CDR3, the DNA is TGCGCCAGCAGCCAAGAATCCACTAACTATGGCTACACCTTC. Encoded protein: CASSQESTNYGYTF. This chain connects TRBV4-1 to TRBJ1-2, with D unresolved. The germline gives CDR1 MGHRA, CDR2 YSYEKL. Trimming pared 0 bases from V and 0 bases from J, leaving 5 bases between. This CDR3 spans 14 amino acids.

The chain links TRBV6-6 to TRBJ2-1; 8 bases align to TRBD2. Trimming cost V 6 bases and J 10 bases; bases outside gene matches: 14. The CDR3 extends over 15 amino acids. Looked up from germline, CDR1 is MNHNY and CDR2 is SVGAGI (reference sequence). The CDR3 here is CASSLLTGGPKEQFF. The CDR3 DNA reads as TGTGCCAGCAGCCTCTTGACGGGAGGGCCCAAGGAGCAGTTCTTC.

The V gene is TRBV21-1, the J gene TRBJ2-7; TRBD2 is the table's D call and was not checked against the DNA. TRBV21-1 is described as a pseudogene. The CDR3 extends over 15 amino acids. CDR3 nucleotides: TGTGCCAGCACGGAACTGGGGGGATGGCGATACGAGCAGTACTTC. This codes for CASTELGGWRYEQYF.

CDR3 loop: CASSRDSTNSPLHF. CDR3 coding DNA: TGTGCCAGCAGTCGGGACAGCACCAATTCACCCCTCCACTTT. The genes are TRBV6-5 and TRBJ1-6; 7 nucleotides align to TRBD1. Germline assignment: CDR1 MNHEY and CDR2 SVGAGI. The CDR3 is 14 amino acids. Unmatched junction bases numbered 5, after V lost 5 bases and J lost 7 bases.

The V call is TRBV5-1, the J call TRBJ1-3, with D unclear. The length of the CDR3 is 13 residues. Trimming took 3 bases from V and 4 from J, leaving 8 bases between them. Per germline, CDR1 SGHRS and CDR2 YFSETQ. The CDR3 coding sequence is TGCGCCAGCAGCTACACTGACGGAAACACCATATATTTT. Translating gives CASSYTDGNTIYF. The full variable domain, rest sourced from reference TRBV5-1 and TRBJ1-3, is KAGVTQTPRYLIKTRGQQVTLSCSPISGHRSVSWYQQTPGQGLQFLFEYFSETQRNKGNFPGRFSGRQFSNSRSEMNVSTLELGDSALYLCASSYTDGNTIYFGEGSWLTVV.

The chain uses TRBV29-1 and TRBJ1-1; possibly TRBD1 for D (5 bases). The CDR3 sequence is 13 residues long. Trimming cost V 3 bases and J 0 bases, with 8 bases left between them. Germline V gene sequence: CDR1 SQVTM, CDR2 ANQGSEA. The CDR3 spells CSVDMGLNTEAFF. CDR3 coding DNA: TGCAGCGTTGACATGGGACTGAACACTGAAGCTTTCTTT.

The chain links TRBV18 to TRBJ1-5; tentative D call: TRBD1 (5 bases). The CDR3 runs to 13 residues. The V gene lost 1 base and the J gene lost 6 bases, with 7 bases spanning the gap. Germline values: CDR1 KGHSH, CDR2 LQKENI. The CDR3 sequence: CASSPLGGQPQHF. Here the CDR3 DNA reads TGTGCCAGCTCACCACTCGGGGGTCAGCCCCAGCATTTT.

The rearrangement links TRBV27 to TRBJ2-2; 12 bases agree with TRBD2. Germline V CDR1 and CDR2: MNHEY, SMNVEV (reference sequence). The CDR3 has 18 amino acids. With 0 bases clipped from V and 4 bases from J, the junction kept 6 bases outside the gene matches. This chain's CDR3 is CASSLSASGGVPTGELFF. In nucleotides, the CDR3 is TGTGCCAGCAGTTTATCGGCTAGCGGGGGGGTGCCCACCGGGGAGCTGTTTTTT.